This T cell receptor (beta chain) appears in the sequencing data of a study of cytomegalovirus exposure and HLA in healthy donors. While the first cohort had fewer than 850 subjects, the donors belonged to the separate validation cohort of roughly 130 subjects. This clone has just one count. Clones were read by immunoSEQ multiplex PCR, and TCRdb kept only the in-frame ones, dropping some. Found here are about 180,000 clones, about 86% of them singletons; the top ten hold about 1.5%. The sample comprised PBMCs. The TCR sequence derives from a woman under 40 in good health and CMV-seronegative.

CDR3 loop: CASSPSGQGNSPLHF. The CDR3, as DNA: TGTGCCAGCAGCCCAAGCGGACAGGGGAATTCACCCCTCCACTTT. The chain links TRBV5-4 to TRBJ1-6; 9 bases agree with TRBD1. Per germline, CDR1 SGHNT and CDR2 YYREEE (reference sequence). V lost 4 bases to trimming and J lost 7 bases; unmatched junction nucleotides: 6. The CDR3 spans 15 residues.